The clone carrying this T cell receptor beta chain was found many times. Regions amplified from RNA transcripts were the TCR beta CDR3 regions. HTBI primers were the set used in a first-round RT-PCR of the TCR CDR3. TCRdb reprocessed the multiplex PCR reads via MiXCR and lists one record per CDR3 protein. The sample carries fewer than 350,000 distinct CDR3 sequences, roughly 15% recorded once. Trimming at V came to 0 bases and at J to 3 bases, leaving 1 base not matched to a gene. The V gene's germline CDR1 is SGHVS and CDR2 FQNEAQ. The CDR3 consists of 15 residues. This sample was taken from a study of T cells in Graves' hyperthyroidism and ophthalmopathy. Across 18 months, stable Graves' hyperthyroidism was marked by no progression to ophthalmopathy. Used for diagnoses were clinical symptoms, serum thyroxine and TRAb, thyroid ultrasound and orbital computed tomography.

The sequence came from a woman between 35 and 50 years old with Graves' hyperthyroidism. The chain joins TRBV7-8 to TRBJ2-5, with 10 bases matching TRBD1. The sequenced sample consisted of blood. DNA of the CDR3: TGTGCCAGCAGCTTAGCAGGGACAGGGGAAGAGACCCAGTACTTC. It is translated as CASSLAGTGEETQYF.